The source of this T cell receptor beta chain is a study of blood T cell repertoires in COVID-19. Study-level background: Specimens from acute and convalescent COVID-19 originated in the United States, Italy and Spain. T cells, B-cell-depleted T cells, or PBMCs provided the cDNA or gDNA that served as material.

The germline V gene has CDR1 MDHEN and CDR2 SYDVKM. V was clipped by 2 bases and J by 4 bases, with 9 bases between them. The CDR3 has 13 residues. Per the original methods: Cell counts per sample came from amplifying reference gene primers. The table came from immunoSEQ multiplex PCR; TCRdb's copy has only in-frame clones and leaves some out. V and J calls and clone size are copied from that table; D and trimming were computed from the DNA. The sample lists about 220,000 clones; about 85% were seen once. The clonotype was recovered from a man aged 50 to 60 who had recovered from COVID-19. The chain recombines TRBV28 with TRBJ2-7, with D possibly TRBD2 on 5 matching bases. The sample was peripheral blood. CDR3 amino acids: CASSLPSSYEQYF. CDR3 sequence (DNA): TGTGCCAGCAGTTTACCTAGCAGTTACGAGCAGTACTTC.